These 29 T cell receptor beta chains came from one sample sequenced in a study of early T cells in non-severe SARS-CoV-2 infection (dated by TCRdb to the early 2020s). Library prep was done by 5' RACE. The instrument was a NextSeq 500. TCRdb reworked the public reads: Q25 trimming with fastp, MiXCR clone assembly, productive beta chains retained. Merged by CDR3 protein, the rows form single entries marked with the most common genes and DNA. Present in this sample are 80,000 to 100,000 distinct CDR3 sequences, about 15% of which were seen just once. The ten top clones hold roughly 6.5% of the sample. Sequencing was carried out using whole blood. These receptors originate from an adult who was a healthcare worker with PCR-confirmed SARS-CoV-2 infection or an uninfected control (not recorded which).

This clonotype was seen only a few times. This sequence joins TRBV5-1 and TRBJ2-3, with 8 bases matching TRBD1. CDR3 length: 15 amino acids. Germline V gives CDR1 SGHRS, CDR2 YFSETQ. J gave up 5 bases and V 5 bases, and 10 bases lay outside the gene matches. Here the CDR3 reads CASRLWTGTQDTQYF. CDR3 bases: TGCGCCAGCAGGCTGTGGACAGGGACACAAGATACGCAGTATTTT.

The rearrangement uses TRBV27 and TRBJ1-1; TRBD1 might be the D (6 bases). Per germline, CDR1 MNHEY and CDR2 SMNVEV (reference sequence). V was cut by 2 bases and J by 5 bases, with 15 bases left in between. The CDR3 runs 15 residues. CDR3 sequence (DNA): TGTGCCAGCAGTTTAAGGTCCGGGGGCGCGACTGAAGCTTTCTTT. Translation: CASSLRSGGATEAFF.

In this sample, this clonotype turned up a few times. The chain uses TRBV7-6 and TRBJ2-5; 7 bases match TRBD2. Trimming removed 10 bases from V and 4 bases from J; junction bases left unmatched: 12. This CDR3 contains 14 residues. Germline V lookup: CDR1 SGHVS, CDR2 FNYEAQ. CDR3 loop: CATTRSGASETQYF. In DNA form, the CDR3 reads TGTGCCACCACTCGGAGCGGGGCATCAGAGACCCAGTACTTC.

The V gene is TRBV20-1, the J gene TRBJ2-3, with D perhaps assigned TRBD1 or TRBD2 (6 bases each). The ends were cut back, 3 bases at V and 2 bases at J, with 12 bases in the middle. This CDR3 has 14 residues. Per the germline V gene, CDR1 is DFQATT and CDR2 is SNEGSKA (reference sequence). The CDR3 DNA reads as TGCAGTGCTAGCAAAGGGGGGAACACAGATACGCAGTATTTT. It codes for CSASKGGNTDTQYF.

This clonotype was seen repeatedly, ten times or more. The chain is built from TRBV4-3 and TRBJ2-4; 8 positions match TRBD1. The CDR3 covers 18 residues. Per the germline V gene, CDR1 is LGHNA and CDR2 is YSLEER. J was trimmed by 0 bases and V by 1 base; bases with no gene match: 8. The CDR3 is CASSQGGGRGLAKNIQYF. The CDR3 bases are TGCGCCAGCAGCCAAGGAGGGGGCAGGGGGCTAGCCAAAAACATTCAGTACTTC.

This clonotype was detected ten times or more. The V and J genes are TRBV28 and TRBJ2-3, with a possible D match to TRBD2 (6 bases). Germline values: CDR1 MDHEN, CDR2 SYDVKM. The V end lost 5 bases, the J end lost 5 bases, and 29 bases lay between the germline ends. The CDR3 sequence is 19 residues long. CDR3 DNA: TGTGCCAGCAGTCCCCGATTAAGTCGACTAGTCAGCAGGAGAGATACGCAGTATTTT. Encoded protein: CASSPRLSRLVSRRDTQYF.

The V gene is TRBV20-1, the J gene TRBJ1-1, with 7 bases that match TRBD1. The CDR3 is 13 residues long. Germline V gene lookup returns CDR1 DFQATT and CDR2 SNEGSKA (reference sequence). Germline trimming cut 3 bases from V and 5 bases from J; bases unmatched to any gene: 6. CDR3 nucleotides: TGCAGTGCTAGCTGGCAGGGGGGGACTGAAGCTTTCTTT. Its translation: CSASWQGGTEAFF.

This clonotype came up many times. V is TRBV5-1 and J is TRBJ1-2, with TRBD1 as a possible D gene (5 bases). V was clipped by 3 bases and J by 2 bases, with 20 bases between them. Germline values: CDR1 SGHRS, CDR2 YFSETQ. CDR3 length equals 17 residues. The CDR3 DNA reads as TGCGCCAGCAGCTCGTCGCCTCATGGAGGGGCGAACTATGGCTACACCTTC. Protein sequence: CASSSSPHGGANYGYTF.

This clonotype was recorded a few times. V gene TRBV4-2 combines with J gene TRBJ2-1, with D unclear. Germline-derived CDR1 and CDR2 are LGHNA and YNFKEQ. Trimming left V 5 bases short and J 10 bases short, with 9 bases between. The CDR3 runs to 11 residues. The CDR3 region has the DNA TGTGCCAGCAGCTTACAGAGGGAGCAGTTCTTC. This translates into CASSLQREQFF.

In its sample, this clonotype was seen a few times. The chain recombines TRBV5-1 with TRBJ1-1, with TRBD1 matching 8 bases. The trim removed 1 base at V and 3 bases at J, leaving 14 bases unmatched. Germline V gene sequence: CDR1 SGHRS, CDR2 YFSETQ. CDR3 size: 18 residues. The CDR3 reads CASSLWDRSKYLDTEAFF. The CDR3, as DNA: TGCGCCAGCAGCTTGTGGGACAGGTCGAAATATTTGGACACTGAAGCTTTCTTT.

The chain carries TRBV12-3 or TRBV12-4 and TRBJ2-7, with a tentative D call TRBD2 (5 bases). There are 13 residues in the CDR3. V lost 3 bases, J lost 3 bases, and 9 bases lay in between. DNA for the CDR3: TGTGCCAGCAGTTTTCTCCGGGGCTACGAGCAGTACTTC. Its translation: CASSFLRGYEQYF.

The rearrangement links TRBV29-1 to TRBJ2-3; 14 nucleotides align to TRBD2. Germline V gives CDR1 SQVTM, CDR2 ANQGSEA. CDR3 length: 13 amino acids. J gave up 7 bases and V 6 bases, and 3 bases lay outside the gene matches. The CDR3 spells CSVGLAGGNTQYF. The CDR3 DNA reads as TGCAGCGTCGGACTAGCGGGGGGAAATACGCAGTATTTT.

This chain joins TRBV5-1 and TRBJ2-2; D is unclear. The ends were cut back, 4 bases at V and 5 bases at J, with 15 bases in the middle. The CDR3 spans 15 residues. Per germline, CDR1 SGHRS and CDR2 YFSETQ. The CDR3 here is CASSPFQAPTGELFF. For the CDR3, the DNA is TGCGCCAGCAGCCCCTTTCAAGCCCCTACCGGGGAGCTGTTTTTT.

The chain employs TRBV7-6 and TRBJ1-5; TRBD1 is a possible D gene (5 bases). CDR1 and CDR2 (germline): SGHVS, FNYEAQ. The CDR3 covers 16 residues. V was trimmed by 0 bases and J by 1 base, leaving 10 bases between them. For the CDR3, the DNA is TGTGCCAGCAGCTTAGCGGGTTGGGGGAGCAATCAGCCCCAGCATTTT. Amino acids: CASSLAGWGSNQPQHF.

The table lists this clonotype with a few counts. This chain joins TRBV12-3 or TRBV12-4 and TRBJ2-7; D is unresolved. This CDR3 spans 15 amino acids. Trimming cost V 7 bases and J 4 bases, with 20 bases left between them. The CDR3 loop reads CASTRNRAPPYEQYF. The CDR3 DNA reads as TGTGCCAGCACCCGGAACCGGGCCCCGCCTTACGAGCAGTACTTC.

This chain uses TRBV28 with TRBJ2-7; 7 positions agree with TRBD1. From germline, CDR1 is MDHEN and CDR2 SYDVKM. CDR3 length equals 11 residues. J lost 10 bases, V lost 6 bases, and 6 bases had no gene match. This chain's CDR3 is CASSIQGNQYF. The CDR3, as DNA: TGTGCCAGCAGCATACAGGGGAACCAGTACTTC.

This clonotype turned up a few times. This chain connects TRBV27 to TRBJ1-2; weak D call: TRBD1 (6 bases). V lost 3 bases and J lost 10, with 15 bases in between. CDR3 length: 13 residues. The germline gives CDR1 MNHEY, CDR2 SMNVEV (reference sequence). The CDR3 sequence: CASSFGRGSDYTF. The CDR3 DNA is TGTGCCAGCAGTTTCGGCAGGGGTAGTGACTACACCTTC.

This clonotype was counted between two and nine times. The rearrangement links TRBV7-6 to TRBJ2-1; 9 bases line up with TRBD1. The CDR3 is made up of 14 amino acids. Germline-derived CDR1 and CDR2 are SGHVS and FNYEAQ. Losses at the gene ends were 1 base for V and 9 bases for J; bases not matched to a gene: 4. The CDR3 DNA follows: TGTGCCAGCAGCTTAGACAGGGGGCGAGGTGAGCAGTTCTTC. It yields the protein CASSLDRGRGEQFF.

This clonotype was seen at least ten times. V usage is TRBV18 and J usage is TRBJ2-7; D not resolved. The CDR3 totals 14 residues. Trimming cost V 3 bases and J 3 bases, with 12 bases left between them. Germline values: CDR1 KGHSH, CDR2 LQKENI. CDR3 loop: CASSPRRGGYEQYF. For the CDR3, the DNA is TGTGCCAGCTCACCCCGACGTGGCGGCTACGAGCAGTACTTC.

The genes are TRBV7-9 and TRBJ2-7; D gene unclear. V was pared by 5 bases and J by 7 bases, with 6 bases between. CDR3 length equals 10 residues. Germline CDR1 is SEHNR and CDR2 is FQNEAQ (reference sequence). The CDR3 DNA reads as TGTGCCAGCAGCCTCCATGAGCAGTACTTC. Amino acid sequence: CASSLHEQYF.

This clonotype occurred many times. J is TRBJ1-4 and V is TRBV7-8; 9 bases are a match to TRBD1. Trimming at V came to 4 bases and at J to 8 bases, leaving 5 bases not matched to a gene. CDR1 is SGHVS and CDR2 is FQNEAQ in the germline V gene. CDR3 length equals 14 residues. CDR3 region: CASSSGTGNEKLFF. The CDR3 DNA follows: TGTGCCAGCAGCTCCGGGACAGGGAACGAAAAACTGTTTTTT.

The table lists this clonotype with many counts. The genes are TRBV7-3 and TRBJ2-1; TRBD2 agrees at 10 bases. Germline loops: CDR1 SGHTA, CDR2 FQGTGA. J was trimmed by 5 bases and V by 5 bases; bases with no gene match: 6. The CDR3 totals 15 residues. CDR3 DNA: TGTGCCAGCAGCCTCAGCGGGGGGGCCCACAATGAGCAGTTCTTC. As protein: CASSLSGGAHNEQFF.

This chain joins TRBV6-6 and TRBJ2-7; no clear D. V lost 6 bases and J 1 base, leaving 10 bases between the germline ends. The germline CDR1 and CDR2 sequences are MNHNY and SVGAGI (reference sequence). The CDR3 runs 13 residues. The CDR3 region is CASRSTPSYEQYF. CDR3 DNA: TGTGCCAGCAGATCGACACCTTCCTACGAGCAGTACTTC.

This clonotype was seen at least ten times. The CDR3 is CATTGSEKLFF. The CDR3 DNA follows: TGTGCCACCACAGGGTCTGAAAAACTGTTTTTT. The chain carries TRBV28 and TRBJ1-4; tentative D call: TRBD1 (6 bases). The V end lost 10 bases, the J end lost 7 bases, and 10 bases lay between the germline ends. CDR1 and CDR2 from the germline V gene are MDHEN and SYDVKM. The CDR3 contains 11 residues.

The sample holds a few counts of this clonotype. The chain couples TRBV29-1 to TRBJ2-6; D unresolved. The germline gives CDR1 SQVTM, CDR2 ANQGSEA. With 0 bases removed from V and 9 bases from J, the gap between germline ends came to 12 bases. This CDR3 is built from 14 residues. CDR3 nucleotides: TGCAGCGTTGAAGATCCACTCTGGTTCAACGTCCTGACTTTC. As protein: CSVEDPLWFNVLTF.

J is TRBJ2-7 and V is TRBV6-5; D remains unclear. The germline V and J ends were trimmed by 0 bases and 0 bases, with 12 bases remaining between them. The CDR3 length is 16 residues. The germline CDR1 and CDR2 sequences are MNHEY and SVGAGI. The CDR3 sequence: CASSYSKQVHSYEQYF. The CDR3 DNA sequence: TGTGCCAGCAGTTACTCGAAGCAGGTCCACTCCTACGAGCAGTACTTC.

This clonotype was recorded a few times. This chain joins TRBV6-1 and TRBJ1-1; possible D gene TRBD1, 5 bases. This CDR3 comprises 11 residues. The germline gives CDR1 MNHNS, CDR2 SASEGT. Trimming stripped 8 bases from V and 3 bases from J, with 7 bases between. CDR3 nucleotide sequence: TGTGCCAGCGGGGGTCACACTGAAGCTTTCTTT. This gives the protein CASGGHTEAFF.

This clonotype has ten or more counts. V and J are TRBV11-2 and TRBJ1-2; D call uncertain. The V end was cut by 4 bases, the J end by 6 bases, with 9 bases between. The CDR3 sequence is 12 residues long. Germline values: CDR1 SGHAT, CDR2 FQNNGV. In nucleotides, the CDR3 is TGTGCCAGCAGCTCACCCGAGCATGGCTACACCTTC. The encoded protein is CASSSPEHGYTF. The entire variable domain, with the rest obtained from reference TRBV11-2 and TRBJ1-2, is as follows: EAGVAQSPRYKIIEKRQSVAFWCNPISGHATLYWYQQILGQGPKLLIQFQNNGVVDDSQLPKDRFSAERLKGVDSTLKIQPAKLEDSAVYLCASSSPEHGYTFGSGTRLTVV.

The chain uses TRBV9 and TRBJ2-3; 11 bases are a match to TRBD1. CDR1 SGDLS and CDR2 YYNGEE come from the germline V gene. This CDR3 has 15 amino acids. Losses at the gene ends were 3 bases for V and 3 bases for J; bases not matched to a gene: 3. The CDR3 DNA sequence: TGTGCCAGCAGCGCTGGGACAGGGGGAACAGATACGCAGTATTTT. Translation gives CASSAGTGGTDTQYF.